A selection of T cell receptor beta chains follows, all from one sample in a study of control samples from healthy donors and cancer patients. TCRdb keeps only in-frame clones here, not all; method: immunoSEQ multiplex PCR. The sample lists about 52,000 clones, 95% occurring once. The sequenced sample was blood. Every receptor here comes from a man aged 25 to 40 in good health. The conserved cysteine and the conserved F or W are not part of the CDR3 here. Clone size is stated in some rows and not others, as once, few, many or a class when expanded.

clone_size: NA
cdr3_length: 14
v_call: TRBV27
cdr3_aa: ASSHGPSPGTDTQY

clone_size: NA
cdr3_length: 12
v_call: TRBV27
cdr3_aa: ASSLKGMDYGYT

clone_size: once
cdr3_length: 13
v_call: TRBV5-5
cdr3_aa: ASSLRGRGSDTQY

clone_size: NA
cdr3_length: 13
v_call: TRBV19
cdr3_aa: ASSIRQRPDQPQH

clone_size: NA
cdr3_length: 13
v_call: TRBV4-2
cdr3_aa: ASSQEEGQANEQF

clone_size: NA
cdr3_length: 12
v_call: TRBV27
cdr3_aa: ASSRGRGYNEQF

clone_size: NA
cdr3_length: 11
v_call: TRBV5-1
cdr3_aa: ASSLTSTDTQY

clone_size: once
cdr3_length: 11
v_call: TRBV5-1
cdr3_aa: ASSLGNTGELF

clone_size: NA
cdr3_length: 11
v_call: TRBV4-2
cdr3_aa: ASSAGSNQPQH

clone_size: NA
cdr3_length: 12
v_call: TRBV5-4
cdr3_aa: ASSSFFSYNEQF

clone_size: NA
cdr3_length: 14
v_call: TRBV4-1
cdr3_aa: ASSQAPRGSSYEQY

clone_size: NA
cdr3_length: 14
v_call: TRBV10-3
cdr3_aa: AISVGNRGGGYGYT

clone_size: NA
cdr3_length: 9
v_call: TRBV20-1
cdr3_aa: SATLANEQF

clone_size: NA
cdr3_length: 13
v_call: TRBV7-2
cdr3_aa: ASSFFGVGQDTQY

clone_size: NA
cdr3_length: 12
v_call: TRBV6-2/TRBV6-3
cdr3_aa: ASSTRDSNQPQH